Sequencing of this T cell receptor beta chain was carried out in a study of T-cell memory formation after mild COVID-19. Across the study: Most TCR clusters belonged to a single donor.

V lost 5 bases and J lost 3, with 22 bases in between. The CDR3 has 17 amino acids. In germline, CDR1 is SGHTA, CDR2 FQGNSA. Study outcomes and limitations: Detection of some responders pre-infection suggested pre-existing cross-reactive memory T cells participated. Researchers report contracting CD4+ clones mostly in CM and EM, with CD8+ clones in EMRA. Later expanders leaned toward CD4+, whereas clones contracting from day 15 to 85 were balanced CD4/CD8.

In its sample, this clonotype was seen a few times. Its antigen is not identified. Via MiXCR, TCRdb re-called the 5' RACE reads, giving one row per CDR3 protein. Of 580,000 or so distinct CDR3 sequences detected, around a sixth appear once; the ten largest clones hold about 8.6%. The TCR originated in an adult woman who had mild COVID-19 (a few samples of this study predate the infection). Cell type and time point are not known. The chain joins TRBV7-2 to TRBJ1-2; tentative D call: TRBD1 (6 bases). Material: PBMCs or a T cell subset sorted from them (not recorded which). The CDR3 sequence: CASSPSTVSDSYYGYTF. CDR3 sequence (DNA): TGTGCCAGCAGCCCAAGTACCGTATCGGACAGCTACTATGGCTACACCTTC. The whole variable domain, remainder taken from reference TRBV7-2 and TRBJ1-2, is GAGVSQSPSNKVTEKGKDVELRCDPISGHTALYWYRQSLGQGLEFLIYFQGNSAPDKSGLPSDRFSAERTGGSVSTLTIQRTQQEDSAVYLCASSPSTVSDSYYGYTFGSGTRLTVV.